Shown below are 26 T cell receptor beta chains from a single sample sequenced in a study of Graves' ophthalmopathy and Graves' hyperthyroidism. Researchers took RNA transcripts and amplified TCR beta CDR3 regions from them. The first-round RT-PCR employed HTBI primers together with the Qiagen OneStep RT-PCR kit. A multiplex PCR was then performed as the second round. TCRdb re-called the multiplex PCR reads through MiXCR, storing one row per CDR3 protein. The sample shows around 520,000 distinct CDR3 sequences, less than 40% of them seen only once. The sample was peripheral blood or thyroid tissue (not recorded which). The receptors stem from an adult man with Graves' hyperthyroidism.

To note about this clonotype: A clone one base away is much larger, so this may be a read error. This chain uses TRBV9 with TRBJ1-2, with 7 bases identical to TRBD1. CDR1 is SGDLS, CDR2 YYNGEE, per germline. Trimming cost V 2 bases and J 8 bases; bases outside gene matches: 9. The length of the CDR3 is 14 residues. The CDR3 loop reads CASSVRTGRDGYTF. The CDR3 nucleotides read TGTGCCAGCAGCGTCAGGACAGGAAGGGACGGCTACACCTTC.

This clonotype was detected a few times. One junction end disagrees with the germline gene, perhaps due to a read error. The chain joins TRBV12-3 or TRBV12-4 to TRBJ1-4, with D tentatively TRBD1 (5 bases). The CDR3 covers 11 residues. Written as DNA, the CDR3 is TGTGCCGGCAGTTTAGGGGAGAGACGGTTTTTT. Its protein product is CAGSLGERRFF.

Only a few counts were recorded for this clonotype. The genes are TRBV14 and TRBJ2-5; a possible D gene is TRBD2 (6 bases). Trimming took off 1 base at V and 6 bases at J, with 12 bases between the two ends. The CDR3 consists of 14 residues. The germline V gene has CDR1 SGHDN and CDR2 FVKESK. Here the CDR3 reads CASSQGRGIQTQYF. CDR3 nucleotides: TGTGCCAGCAGCCAAGGGCGCGGGATTCAGACCCAGTACTTC. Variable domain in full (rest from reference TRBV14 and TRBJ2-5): EAGVTQFPSHSVIEKGQTVTLRCDPISGHDNLYWYRRVMGKEIKFLLHFVKESKQDESGMPNNRFLAERTGGTYSTLKVQPAELEDSGVYFCASSQGRGIQTQYFGPGTRLLVL.

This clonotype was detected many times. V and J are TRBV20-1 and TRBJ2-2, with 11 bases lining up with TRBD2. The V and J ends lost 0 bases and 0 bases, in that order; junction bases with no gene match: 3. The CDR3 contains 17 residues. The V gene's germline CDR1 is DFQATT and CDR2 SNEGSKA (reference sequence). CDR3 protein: CSARDTSGRSNTGELFF. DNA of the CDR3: TGCAGTGCTAGAGATACTAGCGGGAGATCGAACACCGGGGAGCTGTTTTTT.

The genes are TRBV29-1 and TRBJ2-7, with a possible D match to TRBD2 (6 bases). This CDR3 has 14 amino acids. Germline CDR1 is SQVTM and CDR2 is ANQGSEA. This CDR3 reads CSRDGTASSYEQYF. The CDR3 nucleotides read TGCAGTCGAGACGGGACTGCATCTTCCTACGAGCAGTACTTC.

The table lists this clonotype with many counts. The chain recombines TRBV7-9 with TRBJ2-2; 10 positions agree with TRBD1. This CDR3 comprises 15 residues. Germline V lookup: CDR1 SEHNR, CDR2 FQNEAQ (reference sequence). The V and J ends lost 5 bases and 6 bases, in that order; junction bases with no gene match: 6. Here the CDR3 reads CASSLRQGAAGELFF. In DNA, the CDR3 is TGTGCCAGCAGCCTTCGACAGGGGGCCGCCGGGGAGCTGTTTTTT.

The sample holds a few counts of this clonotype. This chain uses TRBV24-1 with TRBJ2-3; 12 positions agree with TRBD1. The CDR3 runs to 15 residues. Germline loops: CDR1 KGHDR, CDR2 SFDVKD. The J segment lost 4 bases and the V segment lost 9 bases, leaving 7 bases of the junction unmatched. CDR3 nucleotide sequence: TGTGCCACCGAGACGGGACAGGGGGCCTCAGATACGCAGTATTTT. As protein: CATETGQGASDTQYF.

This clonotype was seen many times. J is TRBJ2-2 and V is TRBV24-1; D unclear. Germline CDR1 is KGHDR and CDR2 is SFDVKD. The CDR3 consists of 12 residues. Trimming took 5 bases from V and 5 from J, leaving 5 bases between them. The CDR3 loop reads CATSVLTGELFF. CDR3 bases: TGTGCCACCAGTGTGCTTACCGGGGAGCTGTTTTTT.

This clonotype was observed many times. CDR3 amino acids: CASSFAGFGYGYTF. The CDR3 DNA reads as TGTGCCAGCAGCTTCGCCGGGTTCGGCTATGGCTACACCTTC. The chain uses TRBV7-2 and TRBJ1-2; D remains ambiguous. The CDR3 sequence is 14 residues long. Germline CDR1 and CDR2: SGHTA and FQGNSA. V dropped 3 bases and J dropped 4 bases, with 12 bases sitting between them.

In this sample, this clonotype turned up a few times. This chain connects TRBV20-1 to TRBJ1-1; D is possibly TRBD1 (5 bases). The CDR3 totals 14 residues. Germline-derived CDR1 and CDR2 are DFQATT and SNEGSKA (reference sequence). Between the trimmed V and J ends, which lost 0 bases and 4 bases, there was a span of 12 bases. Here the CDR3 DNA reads TGCAGTGCTAGAGATATGGCGGGGGGCACTGAAGCTTTCTTT. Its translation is CSARDMAGGTEAFF.

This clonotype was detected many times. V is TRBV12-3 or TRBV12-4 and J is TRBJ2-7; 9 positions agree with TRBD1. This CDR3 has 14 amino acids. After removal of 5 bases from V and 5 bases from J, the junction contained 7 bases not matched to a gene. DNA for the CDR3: TGTGCCAGCAGTGACAGGGGGATTGTCAACGAGCAGTACTTC. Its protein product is CASSDRGIVNEQYF.

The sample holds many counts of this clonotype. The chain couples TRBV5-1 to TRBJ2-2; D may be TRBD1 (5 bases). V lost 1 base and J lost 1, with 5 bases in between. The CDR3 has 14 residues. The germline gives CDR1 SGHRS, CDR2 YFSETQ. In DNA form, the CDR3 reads TGCGCCAGCAGCTTGCAGGGGAACACCGGGGAGCTGTTTTTT. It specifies CASSLQGNTGELFF. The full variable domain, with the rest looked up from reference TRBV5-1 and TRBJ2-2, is KAGVTQTPRYLIKTRGQQVTLSCSPISGHRSVSWYQQTPGQGLQFLFEYFSETQRNKGNFPGRFSGRQFSNSRSEMNVSTLELGDSALYLCASSLQGNTGELFFGEGSRLTVL.

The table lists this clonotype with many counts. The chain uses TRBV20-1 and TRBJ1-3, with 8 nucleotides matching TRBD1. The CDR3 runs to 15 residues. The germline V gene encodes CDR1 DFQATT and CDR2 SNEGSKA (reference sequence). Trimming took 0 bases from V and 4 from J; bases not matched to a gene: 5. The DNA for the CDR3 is TGCAGTGCTAGAGATCCGACAGGGGTAGGAAACACCATATATTTT. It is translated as CSARDPTGVGNTIYF.

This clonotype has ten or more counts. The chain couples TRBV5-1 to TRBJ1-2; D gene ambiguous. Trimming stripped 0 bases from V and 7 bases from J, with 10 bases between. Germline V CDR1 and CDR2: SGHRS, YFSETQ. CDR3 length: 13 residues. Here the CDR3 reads CASSLEGFSGYTF. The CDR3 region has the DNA TGCGCCAGCAGCTTGGAAGGTTTCAGTGGCTACACCTTC. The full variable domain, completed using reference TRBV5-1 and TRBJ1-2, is KAGVTQTPRYLIKTRGQQVTLSCSPISGHRSVSWYQQTPGQGLQFLFEYFSETQRNKGNFPGRFSGRQFSNSRSEMNVSTLELGDSALYLCASSLEGFSGYTFGSGTRLTVV.

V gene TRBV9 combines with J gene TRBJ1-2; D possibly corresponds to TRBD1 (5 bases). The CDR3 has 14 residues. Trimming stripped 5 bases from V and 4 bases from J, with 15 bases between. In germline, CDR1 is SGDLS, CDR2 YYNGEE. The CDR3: CASSARQSSYGYTF. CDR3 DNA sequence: TGTGCCAGCAGTGCTCGACAGTCCTCCTATGGCTACACCTTC.

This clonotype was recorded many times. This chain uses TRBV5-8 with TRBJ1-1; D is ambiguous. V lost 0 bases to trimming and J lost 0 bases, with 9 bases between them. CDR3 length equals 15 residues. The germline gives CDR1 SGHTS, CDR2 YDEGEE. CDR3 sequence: CASSLAGVLNTEAFF. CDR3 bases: TGTGCCAGCAGCTTGGCTGGGGTACTGAACACTGAAGCTTTCTTT.

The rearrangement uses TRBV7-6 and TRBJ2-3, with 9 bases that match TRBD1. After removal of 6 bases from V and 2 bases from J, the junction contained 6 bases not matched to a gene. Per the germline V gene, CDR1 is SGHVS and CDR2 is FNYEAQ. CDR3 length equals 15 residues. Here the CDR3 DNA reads TGTGCCAGCAGATCCGGGACAGGGTTCACAGATACGCAGTATTTT. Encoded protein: CASRSGTGFTDTQYF.

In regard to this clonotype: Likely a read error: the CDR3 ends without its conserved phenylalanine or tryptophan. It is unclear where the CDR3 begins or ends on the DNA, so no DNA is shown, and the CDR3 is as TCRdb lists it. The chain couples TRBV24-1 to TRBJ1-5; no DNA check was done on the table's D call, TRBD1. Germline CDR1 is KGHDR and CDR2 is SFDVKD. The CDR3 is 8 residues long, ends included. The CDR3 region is CATSDRQG.

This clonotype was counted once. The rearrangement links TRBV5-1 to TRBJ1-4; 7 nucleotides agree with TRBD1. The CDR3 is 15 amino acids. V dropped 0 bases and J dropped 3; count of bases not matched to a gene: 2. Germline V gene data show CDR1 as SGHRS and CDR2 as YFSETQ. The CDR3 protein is CASSLVGQANEKLFF. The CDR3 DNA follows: TGCGCCAGCAGCTTGGTCGGACAGGCTAATGAAAAACTGTTTTTT.

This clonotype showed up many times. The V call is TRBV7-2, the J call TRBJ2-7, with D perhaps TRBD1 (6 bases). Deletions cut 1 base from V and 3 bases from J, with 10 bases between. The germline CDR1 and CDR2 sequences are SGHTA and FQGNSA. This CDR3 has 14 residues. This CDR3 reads CASSLVVGGYEQYF. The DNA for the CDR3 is TGTGCCAGCAGCTTAGTGGTAGGGGGCTACGAGCAGTACTTC.

CDR3 coding DNA: TGTGCCATCAGAGGACAGGGGGCTAACACCGGGGAGCTGTTTTTT. This sequence encodes CAIRGQGANTGELFF. V gene TRBV10-3 combines with J gene TRBJ2-2; TRBD1 matches at 11 bases. CDR1 is ENHRY, CDR2 SYGVKD, per germline. Unmatched junction bases numbered 2, after V lost 6 bases and J lost 2 bases. The CDR3 has 15 residues.

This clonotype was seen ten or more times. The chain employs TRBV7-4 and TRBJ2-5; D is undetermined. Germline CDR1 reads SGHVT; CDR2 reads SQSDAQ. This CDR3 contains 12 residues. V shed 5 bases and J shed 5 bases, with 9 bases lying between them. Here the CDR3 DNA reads TGTGCCAGCAGCCCCCGCAATGAGACCCAGTACTTC. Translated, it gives CASSPRNETQYF.

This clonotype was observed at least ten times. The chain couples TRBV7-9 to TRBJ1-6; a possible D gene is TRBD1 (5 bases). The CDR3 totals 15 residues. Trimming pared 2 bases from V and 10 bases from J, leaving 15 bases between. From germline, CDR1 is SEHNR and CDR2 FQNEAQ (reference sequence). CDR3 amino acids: CASSLSSGRKSPLHF. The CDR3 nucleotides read TGTGCCAGCAGCTTATCGTCAGGGAGGAAATCACCCCTCCACTTT.

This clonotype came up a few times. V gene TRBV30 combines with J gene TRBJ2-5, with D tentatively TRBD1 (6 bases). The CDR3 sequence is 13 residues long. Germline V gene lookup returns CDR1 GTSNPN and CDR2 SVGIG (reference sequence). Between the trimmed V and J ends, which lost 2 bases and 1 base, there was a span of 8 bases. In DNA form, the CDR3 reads TGTGCCTGGAGTTTCAGGGGCCAAGAGACCCAGTACTTC. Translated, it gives CAWSFRGQETQYF.

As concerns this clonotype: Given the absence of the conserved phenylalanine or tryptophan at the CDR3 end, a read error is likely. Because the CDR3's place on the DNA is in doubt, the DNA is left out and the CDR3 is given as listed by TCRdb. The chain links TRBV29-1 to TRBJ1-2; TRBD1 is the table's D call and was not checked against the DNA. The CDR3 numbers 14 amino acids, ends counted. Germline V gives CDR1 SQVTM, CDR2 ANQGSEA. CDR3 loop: CSVVSGQGSPGANV.

CDR3 protein: CSARGFTGRNTGELFF. In DNA, the CDR3 is TGCAGTGCTAGAGGGTTTACAGGGAGAAACACCGGGGAGCTGTTTTTT. The rearrangement uses TRBV20-1 and TRBJ2-2; TRBD1 is a possible D gene (6 bases). The CDR3 length is 16 residues. CDR1 is DFQATT, CDR2 SNEGSKA, per germline (reference sequence). Between the trimmed V and J ends, which lost 1 base and 2 bases, there was a span of 14 bases.